Each of the 31 T cell receptor beta chains below was sequenced from the same sample in a study of cytotoxic CD8 clonotypes in ibrutinib-treated CLL. The data were produced by immunoSEQ multiplex PCR, yet TCRdb's version contains in-frame clones alone and is incomplete. The sample lists 150,000 to 250,000 clones, over 55% seen once, with roughly an eighth in the top ten. Here the sequenced sample was PBMCs, taken after 24 months of ibrutinib treatment. The receptors shown here come from a human donor with chronic lymphocytic leukemia.

This rearrangement joins TRBV27 to TRBJ1-1; possibly TRBD1 for D (5 bases). Trimming left V 5 bases short and J 3 bases short, with 13 bases between. The CDR3 is 14 amino acids. Per the germline V gene, CDR1 is MNHEY and CDR2 is SMNVEV (reference sequence). The CDR3 DNA is TGTGCCAGCAGTCATACCGGGGCGGACACTGAAGCTTTCTTT. As protein: CASSHTGADTEAFF.

This chain connects TRBV19 to TRBJ2-3; a possible D gene is TRBD1 (6 bases). This CDR3 is built from 14 residues. Trimming left V 3 bases short and J 6 bases short, with 13 bases between. Germline V gives CDR1 LNHDA, CDR2 SQIVND (reference sequence). The DNA for the CDR3 is TGTGCCAGTAGTATGATGGGGGCCTTGGATACGCAGTATTTT. This sequence encodes CASSMMGALDTQYF.

The chain combines TRBV27 with TRBJ2-7, with D perhaps matching TRBD1 (5 bases). The germline gives CDR1 MNHEY, CDR2 SMNVEV (reference sequence). V was trimmed by 3 bases and J by 5 bases, leaving 11 bases between them. The CDR3 totals 13 residues. CDR3 loop: CASSLGQGNEQYF. The CDR3 region has the DNA TGTGCCAGCAGTTTGGGGCAGGGTAACGAGCAGTACTTC.

This clone was recorded a few times. The chain uses TRBV12-5 and TRBJ2-7, with TRBD2 matching over 10 bases. There are 17 residues in the CDR3. Unmatched junction bases numbered 8, after V lost 1 base and J lost 2 bases. Germline CDR1 and CDR2: LGHNT and FRNRAP. The CDR3 DNA reads as TGTGCTAGTGGTTTGGATTTGGGACTAGCGTTGACCTACGAGCAGTACTTC. It translates to CASGLDLGLALTYEQYF.

The table lists this clone with a few counts. The chain combines TRBV27 with TRBJ2-2; TRBD2 is a possible D gene (6 bases). Germline-derived CDR1 and CDR2 are MNHEY and SMNVEV (reference sequence). The CDR3 covers 14 residues. The ends were cut back, 6 bases at V and 6 bases at J, with 14 bases in the middle. CDR3 in DNA: TGTGCCAGCAGCCACCGTAGGAGGGCCGGGGAGCTGTTTTTT. It translates to CASSHRRRAGELFF.

This clone was seen once. The gene calls are TRBV12-2 and TRBJ2-1; TRBD2 is the table's D call, not checked against the DNA. TRBV12-2 is a pseudogene locus. This CDR3 has 23 residues. The CDR3 reads CASLHLPQNWGMQSLQRAKEQFF. CDR3 sequence (DNA): TGTGCAAGTCTCCACTTACCTCAAAATTGGGGAATGCAGAGCTTGCAGAGGGCCAAGGAGCAGTTCTTC.

The chain has TRBV7-9 and TRBJ2-5; 7 bases match TRBD2. Germline CDR1 and CDR2: SEHNR and FQNEAQ (reference sequence). The V gene end was trimmed by 5 bases and the J gene end by 1 base; junction bases not matched to a gene: 10. The CDR3 loop spans 16 amino acids. CDR3 residues: CASSPSLRTSQETQYF. CDR3 sequence (DNA): TGTGCCAGCAGCCCTAGTCTTCGGACTAGCCAAGAGACCCAGTACTTC.

This chain uses TRBV5-4 with TRBJ2-1, with 8 positions matching TRBD2. Trimming at V came to 4 bases and at J to 0 bases, leaving 3 bases not matched to a gene. Per the germline V gene, CDR1 is SGHNT and CDR2 is YYREEE (reference sequence). The CDR3 contains 15 residues. The CDR3 spells CASSRGGPSYNEQFF. In DNA, the CDR3 is TGTGCCAGCAGCCGGGGGGGACCCTCCTACAATGAGCAGTTCTTC.

V usage is TRBV6-9 and J usage is TRBJ2-7; tentatively, D is TRBD2 (6 bases). The V end was cut by 9 bases, the J end by 3 bases, with 18 bases between. This CDR3 is built from 14 residues. Per germline, CDR1 MNHGY and CDR2 SVAAGI. The CDR3: CASGLGRDFYEQYF. The CDR3 nucleotides are TGTGCCAGTGGGTTAGGCAGGGACTTCTACGAGCAGTACTTC.

This chain uses TRBV7-9 with TRBJ2-7; D is unresolved. This CDR3 has 11 amino acids. The germline V and J ends were trimmed by 1 base and 4 bases, with 2 bases remaining between them. CDR1 is SEHNR and CDR2 is FQNEAQ in the germline V gene (reference sequence). CDR3 nucleotides: TGTGCCAGCAGCTTAGAATACGAGCAGTACTTC. Protein: CASSLEYEQYF.

The chain uses TRBV9 and TRBJ2-2; TRBD2 aligns across 7 bases. This CDR3 region has 16 residues. V shed 0 bases, J shed 3 bases, and the junction held 5 bases outside the gene matches. Germline V CDR1 and CDR2: SGDLS, YYNGEE. As DNA, the CDR3 is TGTGCCAGCAGCGTAGGAGGCGGGAGCCACACCGGGGAGCTGTTTTTT. This gives the protein CASSVGGGSHTGELFF.

V usage is TRBV4-2 and J usage is TRBJ1-5, with D uncertain. The CDR3 has 15 amino acids. Trimming removed 4 bases from V and 2 bases from J, with 12 bases in between. The V gene's germline CDR1 is LGHNA and CDR2 YNFKEQ. The CDR3 DNA follows: TGTGCCAGCAGCCCCGAATGGTCAGGCAATCAGCCCCAGCATTTT. Its translation is CASSPEWSGNQPQHF.

The chain uses TRBV29-1 and TRBJ1-1, with 7 bases matching TRBD1. The V and J ends lost 4 bases and 3 bases, in that order; junction bases with no gene match: 8. The CDR3 is 14 amino acids. CDR1 is SQVTM, CDR2 ANQGSEA, per germline. The CDR3, as DNA: TGCAGCGTTGCGCGCAGGGGGTGGGACACTGAAGCTTTCTTT. Its protein product is CSVARRGWDTEAFF.

This chain connects TRBV2 to TRBJ2-7; D is undetermined. The CDR3 length is 14 residues. Per the germline V gene, CDR1 is SNHLY and CDR2 is FYNNEI. Trimming left V 3 bases short and J 6 bases short, with 15 bases between. CDR3 loop: CASSDILRAAEQYF. As DNA, the CDR3 is TGTGCCAGCAGTGACATCCTACGGGCGGCCGAGCAGTACTTC.

This sequence joins TRBV11-3 and TRBJ2-1; 11 nucleotides line up with TRBD1. Per the germline V gene, CDR1 is SGHNT and CDR2 is YENEEA. The V segment lost 5 bases and the J segment 10 bases; nucleotides outside the gene matches: 4. The CDR3 is made up of 13 amino acids. CDR3 sequence reads: CASSPRTGGEQFF. CDR3 in DNA: TGTGCCAGCAGCCCCCGGACAGGGGGCGAGCAGTTCTTC.

The chain has TRBV5-4 and TRBJ2-7; 13 bases match TRBD2. The V gene end was trimmed by 0 bases and the J gene end by 6 bases; junction bases not matched to a gene: 6. Germline CDR1 reads SGHNT; CDR2 reads YYREEE (reference sequence). The CDR3 loop spans 16 amino acids. Written as DNA, the CDR3 is TGTGCCAGCAGCTTGGGGCCGGGACTAGCGGGACCCGAGCAGTACTTC. Its translation: CASSLGPGLAGPEQYF.

The chain is built from TRBV9 and TRBJ1-3, with no clear D. CDR3 length equals 14 residues. The germline V and J ends were trimmed by 4 bases and 2 bases, with 10 bases remaining between them. The germline V gene has CDR1 SGDLS and CDR2 YYNGEE. The CDR3: CASSTATPGNTIYF. The CDR3, as DNA: TGTGCCAGCAGCACCGCAACCCCTGGAAACACCATATATTTT.

This chain links TRBV11-3 with TRBJ2-2, with D possibly TRBD2 on 5 matching bases. Trimming cost V 4 bases and J 0 bases, with 15 bases left between them. Per germline, CDR1 SGHNT and CDR2 YENEEA. This CDR3 has 17 residues. The CDR3 reads CASSSALAGANTGELFF. As DNA, the CDR3 is TGTGCCAGCAGCTCCGCTTTGGCGGGCGCGAACACCGGGGAGCTGTTTTTT.

The chain uses TRBV7-2 and TRBJ2-5, with D perhaps being TRBD1 or TRBD2 (5 bases each). CDR1 and CDR2 (germline): SGHTA, FQGNSA. The CDR3 has 12 residues. V lost 3 bases, J lost 13 bases, and 15 bases lay in between. CDR3 sequence: CASSLTHGTSYF. In DNA form, the CDR3 reads TGTGCCAGCAGCTTGACCCATGGGACCTCGTACTTC.

The chain couples TRBV12-5 to TRBJ1-2; TRBD1 is a possible D gene (6 bases). The CDR3 has 14 amino acids. Between the trimmed V and J ends, which lost 2 bases and 3 bases, there was a span of 10 bases. The germline V gene encodes CDR1 LGHNT and CDR2 FRNRAP. The CDR3 reads CASGLTGRYYGYTF. The CDR3 nucleotides read TGTGCTAGTGGTTTGACAGGGAGGTACTATGGCTACACCTTC.

This clone was seen a handful of times. The chain carries TRBV29-1 and TRBJ1-2; D is uncertain. The CDR3 sequence is 12 residues long. Trimming removed 1 base at V and 8 bases at J, with 11 bases between. Germline V gene sequence: CDR1 SQVTM, CDR2 ANQGSEA. The CDR3 nucleotides are TGCAGCGTTGAAGGGGCATTTTACGGCTACACCTTC. Translating it yields CSVEGAFYGYTF.

J is TRBJ2-5 and V is TRBV15; D might be TRBD1 or TRBD2, each matching 5 bases. With 3 bases removed from V and 2 bases from J, the gap between germline ends came to 16 bases. This CDR3 comprises 16 residues. Germline V gene lookup returns CDR1 LNHNV and CDR2 YYDKDF (reference sequence). DNA for the CDR3: TGTGCCACCAGCAGGAGTTCCGGGACCACGCAAGAGACCCAGTACTTC. As protein: CATSRSSGTTQETQYF.

This chain uses TRBV25-1 with TRBJ2-6, with TRBD2 matching 7 bases. The V gene's germline CDR1 is MGHDK and CDR2 SYGVNS. This CDR3 spans 17 amino acids. V was pared by 3 bases and J by 2 bases, with 7 bases of the junction left unmatched. DNA for the CDR3: TGTGCCAGCAGTGAGAGGGCGGGAGTTACTGGGGCCAACGTCCTGACTTTC. This translates into CASSERAGVTGANVLTF.

This clone was seen only once. The rearrangement uses TRBV5-1 and TRBJ2-1; D gene unclear. The CDR3 length is 13 residues. The germline V gene has CDR1 SGHRS and CDR2 YFSETQ. Trimming removed 1 base from V and 5 bases from J, with 7 bases in between. CDR3 in DNA: TGCGCCAGCAGCTTGTACTTTGACAATGAGCAGTTCTTC. It encodes CASSLYFDNEQFF.

The rearrangement joins TRBV5-1 to TRBJ1-2, with 9 bases identical to TRBD1. The CDR3 consists of 15 residues. The trim removed 0 bases at V and 2 bases at J, leaving 2 bases unmatched. Germline CDR1 is SGHRS and CDR2 is YFSETQ. Written as DNA, the CDR3 is TGCGCCAGCAGCTTGGGGGACAGGGCGAACTATGGCTACACCTTC. It codes for CASSLGDRANYGYTF.

This chain uses TRBV27 with TRBJ1-2; D is possibly TRBD1 (5 bases). Germline values: CDR1 MNHEY, CDR2 SMNVEV (reference sequence). The CDR3 is 16 residues long. Trimming removed 2 bases at V and 1 base at J, with 14 bases between. CDR3 sequence reads: CASSLHHGTINYGYTF. The CDR3 DNA reads as TGTGCCAGCAGTTTACACCACGGGACGATTAACTATGGCTACACCTTC.

This CDR3 reads CASTLGSGGTEAFF. CDR3 DNA: TGTGCCAGCACCCTGGGGTCCGGGGGCACTGAAGCTTTCTTT. J is TRBJ1-1 and V is TRBV11-1, with a possible D match to TRBD1 (5 bases). With 7 bases removed from V and 4 bases from J, the gap between germline ends came to 16 bases. Germline V gene lookup returns CDR1 SGHAT and CDR2 FQDESV (reference sequence). This CDR3 is built from 14 residues. Drawing the rest from reference TRBV11-1 and TRBJ1-1, the complete variable domain is EAEVAQSPRYKITEKSQAVAFWCDPISGHATLYWYRQILGQGPELLVQFQDESVVDDSQLPKDRFSAERLKGVDSTLKIQPAELGDSAMYLCASTLGSGGTEAFFGQGTRLTVV.

The chain uses TRBV25-1 and TRBJ2-5; no reliable D call. This CDR3 is built from 14 residues. Trimming shortened V by 2 bases and J by 1 base, and 8 bases separated the two germline ends. From germline, CDR1 is MGHDK and CDR2 SYGVNS. The CDR3 reads CASSELSTQETQYF. In DNA, the CDR3 is TGTGCCAGCAGTGAACTTTCCACCCAAGAGACCCAGTACTTC.

J is TRBJ2-3 and V is TRBV29-1; either TRBD1 or TRBD2 may supply D (8 bases each). V was clipped by 7 bases and J by 1 base, with 15 bases between them. This CDR3 contains 14 residues. Germline values: CDR1 SQVTM, CDR2 ANQGSEA. The CDR3 DNA follows: TGCAGCGCGGGAGGGGGACAGGGCACAGATACGCAGTATTTT. Amino acids: CSAGGGQGTDTQYF.

The V gene is TRBV4-1, the J gene TRBJ1-1, with TRBD1 as a possible D gene (5 bases). The germline V gene has CDR1 MGHRA and CDR2 YSYEKL. V was trimmed by 6 bases and J by 5 bases, leaving 13 bases between them. The CDR3 runs to 13 residues. The CDR3 DNA follows: TGCGCCAGCAGTCGGGACCGCGGAACTGAAGCTTTCTTT. It specifies CASSRDRGTEAFF.

The CDR3 DNA follows: TGCGCCAGCAGCCAAGATTGGGACAGGCCCTCACTGCGCTCCTACAATGAGCAGTTCTTC. This translates into CASSQDWDRPSLRSYNEQFF. V is TRBV4-1 and J is TRBJ2-1, with 8 bases lining up with TRBD1. The CDR3 has 20 residues. The junction had 13 bases not matched to a gene; V was cut back by 0 bases and J by 0 bases. The germline V gene has CDR1 MGHRA and CDR2 YSYEKL.